Detailed here is one TCR beta chain. This clonotype appeared many times. Its antigen has not been determined. No clone much larger than this one lies a single base away; base qualities are absent. In the germline V gene, CDR1 corresponds to SGHTA and CDR2 to FQGNSA. Inclusive of the bounding cysteine and phenylalanine, the CDR3 is 16 residues long. The kept DNA is CDR3 alone, 48 bases in frame from the first base. V is pared back by 7 bases and J by 3 bases, with 20 bases lying between the germline termini. TCR beta CDR3 regions were amplified from RNA transcripts. The first round of RT-PCR for the TCR CDR3 was performed with the HTBI primer set and the Qiagen OneStep RT-PCR kit. Libraries were constructed in a second round of multiplex PCR, after which size selection and purification were carried out. Sequencing of the libraries was done on an Illumina HiSeq2000 using paired-end 100 bp reads. On the authors' methods: SOAPnuke was used to process the raw data, with reads discarded if the reads contained adapters or uncalled bases, had a mean Phred below 15, or lacked an exact constant-primer or identifier match. High-quality paired reads were merged using COPE v1.2.5, and each unique nucleotide sequence was defined as a clonotype. MiTCR v1.1 was used to align the clonotypes against IMGT TRBV, TRBD and TRBJ reference segments. Only V-J combinations with frequency above 0.0001, covering 99% to 99.2% of repertoires, were analysed. The TCS score was defined as the ratio of F50 (clonal expansion) to E x V (chaos), calculated using BLOSUM62-based TCRdist between CDR3 peptides within each V-J. Welch's t-statistics and random forest reduced fewer than 600 V-J features to 13, which were used in a naive Bayes classifier (R e1071). TCRdb passed the public sequencing reads through fastp at Q25 and MiXCR, retaining productive beta sequences. Rows merge per CDR3 protein into single entries with the most common DNA and genes. The V and J calls and clone size come from TCRdb's table, not from the authors' own analysis. The sample contains hundreds of thousands of distinct CDR3 sequences, roughly 16% of them found a single time. Approximately 3.5% of the sample comes from the top ten.

Ophthalmopathy patients had moderately to severely active disease, Clinical Activity Score of at least 3, NOSPECS grade of at least 4, and duration under 3 months. Patients with uncontrolled infections, other autoimmune diseases, pregnancy or lactation were excluded. Clinical symptoms, serum thyroxine and TRAb, thyroid ultrasound, and orbital computed tomography formed the basis for the diagnoses. PBMCs were separated from 10 ml of fresh peripheral blood using Ficoll-Paque density gradient centrifugation. Total RNA was extracted using Trizol reagent, and RNA quality was assessed on an Agilent 2100 Bioanalyzer. This sample stems from a study of T cells in Graves' hyperthyroidism and ophthalmopathy (dated by TCRdb to about 2019). Regarding the research as a whole: Peripheral blood was collected at initial diagnosis, before any treatment. To identify TCR V-J signatures that set the groups apart, the researchers used a discovery cohort of roughly 100 patients, made up of about 44 with Graves' ophthalmopathy and approximately 57 with stable Graves' hyperthyroidism. Whether ophthalmopathy could be predicted prospectively was tested in an independent validation cohort made up of approximately 19 hyperthyroidism patients plus 17 patients who later progressed to ophthalmopathy. For training and testing, the 80 to 100 patients in the discovery cohort were randomly divided in a 7:3 ratio. The study also compared thyroid tissue and blood T-cell repertoires from about six Graves' hyperthyroidism patients. After sampling, hyperthyroidism patients received methimazole starting at 30 mg daily, and ophthalmopathy patients received high-dose intravenous methylprednisolone. The paper describes TCR Vbeta CDR3 sequencing of 120 to 150 peripheral blood samples, made up of about 40 ophthalmopathy patients, 70 to 75 hyperthyroidism patients and 17 progressor patients.

The study at large found these results: No statistical method was used to fix the sample size in advance, and group allocation was not hidden from the investigators. Most expanded thyroid clonotypes (frequency above 0.001) were also detected in blood, suggesting blood repertoires may reflect thyroid immune responses. In validation, the model predicted progression to ophthalmopathy a median of roughly 6.2 months before onset, with approximately 70% sensitivity and roughly 72% specificity. A model built on a 13 V-J signature distinguished ophthalmopathy from stable hyperthyroidism, reaching 87.88% sensitivity and about 81% specificity in cross-validation and 80%/75% in testing.

The sample consisted of blood. This clonotype was sampled from a woman aged 35 to 49 with Graves' ophthalmopathy. The chain is encoded by TRBV7-2 joined to TRBJ2-3; the D gene lacks a confident call. The DNA reads TGTGCCAGCAACCCCACCCCTGGGGTGGGAACAGATACGCAGTATTTT. It encodes CASNPTPGVGTDTQYF.